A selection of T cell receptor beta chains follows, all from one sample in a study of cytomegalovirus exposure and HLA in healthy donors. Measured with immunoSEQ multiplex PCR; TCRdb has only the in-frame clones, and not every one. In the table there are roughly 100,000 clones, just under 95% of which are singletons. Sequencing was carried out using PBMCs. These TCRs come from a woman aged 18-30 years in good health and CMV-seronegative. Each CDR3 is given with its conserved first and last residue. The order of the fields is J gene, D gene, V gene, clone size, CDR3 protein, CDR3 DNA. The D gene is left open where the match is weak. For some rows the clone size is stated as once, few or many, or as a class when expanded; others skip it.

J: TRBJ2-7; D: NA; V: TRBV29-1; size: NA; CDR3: CSVEVGERDEQYF; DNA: TGCAGCGTTGAAGTGGGAGAGCGAGACGAGCAGTACTTC
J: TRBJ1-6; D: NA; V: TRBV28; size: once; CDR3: CASSLAPKGESPLHF; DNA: TGTGCCAGCAGTTTGGCCCCCAAGGGGGAGTCACCCCTCCACTTT
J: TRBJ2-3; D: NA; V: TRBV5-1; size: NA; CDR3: CASRPGHESDTQYF; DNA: TGCGCCAGCAGGCCGGGACACGAGTCGGATACGCAGTATTTT
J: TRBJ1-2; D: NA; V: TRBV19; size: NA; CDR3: CASSIALRTREVYGYTF; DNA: TGTGCCAGTAGTATAGCCCTGAGGACAAGGGAAGTTTATGGCTACACCTTC
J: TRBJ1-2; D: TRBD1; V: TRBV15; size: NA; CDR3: CATSGDRGPANYGYTF; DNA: TGTGCCACCAGCGGGGACAGGGGGCCAGCTAACTATGGCTACACCTTC
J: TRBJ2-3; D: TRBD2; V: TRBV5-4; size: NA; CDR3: CASSLRPSGVKADTQYF; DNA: TGTGCCAGCAGCTTGCGACCTAGCGGGGTTAAGGCAGATACGCAGTATTTT
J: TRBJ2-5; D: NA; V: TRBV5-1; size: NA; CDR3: CASSSLGQGEETQYF; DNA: TGCGCCAGCAGCTCCTTGGGACAAGGGGAAGAGACCCAGTACTTC
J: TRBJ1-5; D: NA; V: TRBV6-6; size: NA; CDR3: CASSSRRARGNQPQHF; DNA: TGTGCCAGCAGTTCCCGCAGGGCCCGGGGCAATCAGCCCCAGCATTTT
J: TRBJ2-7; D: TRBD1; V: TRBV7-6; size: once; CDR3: CASSVNPGQGAYEQYF; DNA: TGTGCCAGCAGCGTAAACCCGGGACAGGGGGCCTACGAGCAGTACTTC
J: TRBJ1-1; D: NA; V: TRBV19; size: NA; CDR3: CASSIWGGTEAFF; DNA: TGTGCCAGTAGTATATGGGGGGGCACTGAAGCTTTCTTT
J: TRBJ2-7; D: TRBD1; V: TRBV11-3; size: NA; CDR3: CASSLALGQGDYEQYF; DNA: TGTGCCAGCAGCTTAGCTCTGGGACAGGGGGACTACGAGCAGTACTTC
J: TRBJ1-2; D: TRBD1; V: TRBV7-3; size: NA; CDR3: CASSSQSTGSNYGYTF; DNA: TGTGCCAGCAGTTCCCAATCGACAGGGTCCAACTATGGCTACACCTTC
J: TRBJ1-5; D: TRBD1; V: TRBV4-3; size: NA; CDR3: CASSHEQGADQPQHF; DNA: TGCGCCAGCAGCCACGAACAGGGGGCAGATCAGCCCCAGCATTTT
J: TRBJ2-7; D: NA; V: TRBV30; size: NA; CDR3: CAWSLTGLLGYEQYF; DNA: TGTGCCTGGAGTTTGACGGGATTGCTCGGCTACGAGCAGTACTTC
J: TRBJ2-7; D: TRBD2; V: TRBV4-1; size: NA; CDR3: CASSQDGSTSGFYEQYF; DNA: TGCGCCAGCAGCCAAGATGGGAGTACTAGCGGGTTCTACGAGCAGTACTTC
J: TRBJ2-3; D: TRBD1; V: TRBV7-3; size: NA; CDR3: CASSRQGSTDTQYF; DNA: TGTGCCAGCAGCCGACAGGGCAGCACAGATACGCAGTATTTT
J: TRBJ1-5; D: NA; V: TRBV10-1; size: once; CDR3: CASSEGAPNQPQHF; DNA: TGCGCCAGCAGTGAGGGGGCGCCAAATCAGCCCCAGCATTTT
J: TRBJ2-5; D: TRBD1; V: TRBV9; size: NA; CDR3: CASSATGGQETQYF; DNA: TGTGCCAGCAGCGCGACAGGGGGCCAAGAGACCCAGTACTTC
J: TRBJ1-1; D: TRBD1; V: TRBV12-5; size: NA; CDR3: CATSIQGTGDTEAFF; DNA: TGTGCTACCAGTATTCAAGGGACAGGGGACACTGAAGCTTTCTTT
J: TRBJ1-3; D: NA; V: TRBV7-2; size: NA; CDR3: CASSLQEGAGNTIYF; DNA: TGTGCCAGCAGCCTACAAGAAGGGGCTGGAAACACCATATATTTT
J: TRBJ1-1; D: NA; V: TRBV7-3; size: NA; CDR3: CASSPDSLNTEAFF; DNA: TGTGCCAGCAGCCCAGACAGCCTGAACACTGAAGCTTTCTTT
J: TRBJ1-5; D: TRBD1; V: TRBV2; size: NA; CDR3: CASRQGGGSNQPQHF; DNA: TGTGCCAGCCGACAGGGAGGAGGTAGCAATCAGCCCCAGCATTTT
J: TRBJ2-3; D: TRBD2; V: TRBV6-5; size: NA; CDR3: CASSSGTTPQYF; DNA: TGTGCCAGCAGTTCCGGGACTACGCCGCAGTATTTT
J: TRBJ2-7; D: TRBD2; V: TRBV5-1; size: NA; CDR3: CASSLFLAGEIDYEQYF; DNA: TGCGCCAGCAGCTTGTTCCTAGCGGGAGAAATTGACTACGAGCAGTACTTC
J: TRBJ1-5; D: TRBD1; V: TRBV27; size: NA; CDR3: CASSLRDRVLHF; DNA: TGTGCCAGCAGTTTACGGGACAGGGTTTTGCATTTT
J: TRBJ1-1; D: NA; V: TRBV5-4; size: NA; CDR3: CASSLLGRRSGGTEAFF; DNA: TGTGCCAGCAGCTTGTTGGGTAGACGGAGCGGAGGGACTGAAGCTTTCTTT
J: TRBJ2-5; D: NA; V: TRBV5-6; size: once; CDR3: CASSLTGVIETQYF; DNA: TGTGCCAGCAGCTTAACGGGAGTGATCGAGACCCAGTACTTC
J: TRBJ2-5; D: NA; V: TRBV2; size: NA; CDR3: CASRARGVGETQYF; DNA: TGTGCCAGCAGGGCCAGGGGCGTAGGAGAGACCCAGTACTTC
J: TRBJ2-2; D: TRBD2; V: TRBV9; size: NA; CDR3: CASGTRNTGELFF; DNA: TGTGCCAGCGGGACTAGGAACACCGGGGAGCTGTTTTTT
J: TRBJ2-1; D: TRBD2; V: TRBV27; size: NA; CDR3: CASSTASGDSYNEQFF; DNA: TGTGCCAGCAGTACCGCTAGCGGGGATTCCTACAATGAGCAGTTCTTC